This record looks at one TCR beta chain sequence and its context. Its antigen is not yet known. It has no much larger one-base neighbor in the sample; base qualities were not kept. Preparation of the library involved the immunoSEQ multiplex PCR assay. DNA from the cultured, isolated CD4+ T cells was subjected to TCR beta CDR3 sequencing. From the authors' description of their analysis: Non-productive TCR sequences were discarded, and reads were trimmed to the CDR3 region, with only CDR3s of 7 or more amino acids retained. Antigen-specific clonotypes were identified with the MANAFEST web app by comparing expansion in peptide wells against reference cultures. To count as positive, a clone had to show expansion at FDR<0.05 compared with the reference and with all other wells, an odds ratio above 5, and a frequency above 0.1% in two replicate wells. A clonotype was called cross-reactive if it was significantly expanded both in SARS-CoV-2 spike wells and in at least one common cold coronavirus spike condition. CDR3 similarity was assessed by Levenshtein distance using the stringdist R package, and unrooted trees were constructed with ape in R 3.6.1. TCRdb took this table from immuneACCESS and kept in-frame rearrangements with V and J called. Such tables lack part of the clones; where checked against another copy, unresolved V genes explain under half of the gap, and the rest is unexplained. V and J calls and clone size come straight from that table; D and trimming were deduced from the DNA. The sample table shows about 74,000 clones, and roughly four fifths are seen once. Clones ranked in the top ten supply roughly 2% of the sample.

From its cysteine to its phenylalanine, the CDR3 spans 16 amino acids. Just CDR3 DNA is preserved here, 48 bases in frame from base 1. Between the V and J ends, shortened by 6 bases and 4 bases respectively, the junction contains 16 bases. As encoded in the germline V gene, CDR1 is SNHLY while CDR2 is FYNNEI. After about 10 days of culture, CD4+ T cells were isolated with the EasySep CD4+ T cell isolation kit. Negative nucleocapsid antibody results before and after vaccination confirmed that the healthy vaccine recipients had no prior SARS-CoV-2 infection. Half of the culture medium was replaced with fresh IL-2-containing medium on days 3 and 7. Unless noted otherwise, every peptide stimulation condition was cultured in triplicate wells. Using Ficoll-Paque Plus gradient centrifugation, PBMC were separated from whole blood and then either used fresh or cryopreserved at -140C. The QIAamp micro DNA kit was used to extract genomic DNA from the cultured CD4+ T cells.

The data are from a study of vaccination effects on CD4 cells after COVID-19 (dated by TCRdb to the early 2020s). Regarding the research as a whole: To identify antigen-specific CD4+ T cell clonotypes by their expansion, the ViraFEST assay first stimulated PBMC with viral peptide pools and then applied TCR sequencing. In both COVID-19 convalescent patients and infection-naive vaccine recipients, the study compared SARS-CoV-2 spike-specific CD4+ TCR repertoires from before mRNA vaccination with those from after it. The full study included 9 to 10 COVID-19 convalescent patients and a handful of SARS-CoV-2-naive healthy vaccine recipients. A few million PBMC per well were cultured with roughly 10 ug/ml peptides in IMDM containing about 5% human AB serum, roughly 10 IU/ml IL-2 and gentamicin. Each participant received two doses of an mRNA SARS-CoV-2 vaccine, either BNT162b2 or mRNA-1273. The Oncomine TCR Beta short-read assay on an Illumina iSeq 100 was used to sequence cultures from other donors in the study. Beyond this particular receptor, the publication reports: At late post-vaccination timepoints, both infection-induced and vaccine-induced clones showed marked clonal contraction, consistent with waning T cell responses. The study was limited by a small number of convalescent patients, and early post-infection timepoints were lacking. Among healthy vaccine recipients, nearly all vaccine-induced clones were SARS-CoV-2 mono-reactive, and only 1 of 255 was cross-reactive with common cold coronaviruses.

The V and J genes are TRBV2 and TRBJ2-6; the D gene identity is not certain. The specimen was CD4+ T cells from PBMCs cultured without peptide, collected before COVID-19 vaccination. The sequence derives from a human donor who received a COVID-19 vaccine. The sequenced DNA: TGTGCCAGCAGCCCGCTAGACTCTGCGGGGGCCAACGTCCTGACTTTC. It translates as CASSPLDSAGANVLTF.